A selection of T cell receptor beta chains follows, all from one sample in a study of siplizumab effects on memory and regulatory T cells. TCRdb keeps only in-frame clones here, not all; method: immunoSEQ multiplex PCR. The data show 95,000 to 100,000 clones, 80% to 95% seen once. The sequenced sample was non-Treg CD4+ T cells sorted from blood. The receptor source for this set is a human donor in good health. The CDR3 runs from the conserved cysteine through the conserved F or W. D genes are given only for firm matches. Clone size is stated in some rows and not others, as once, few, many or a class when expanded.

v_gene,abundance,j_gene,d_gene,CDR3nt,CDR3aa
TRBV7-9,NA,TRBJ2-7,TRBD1,TGTGCCAGCAGCTTGATGGCAAGACAGGGAAAGTACGAGCAGTACTTC,CASSLMARQGKYEQYF
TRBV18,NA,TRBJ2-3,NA,TGTGCCAGCTCTTACGTACGGGGGCCTAGCACAGATACGCAGTATTTT,CASSYVRGPSTDTQYF
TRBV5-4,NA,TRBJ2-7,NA,TGTGCCAGCAGCTTCTGGGGAGGTTACTACGAGCAGTACTTC,CASSFWGGYYEQYF
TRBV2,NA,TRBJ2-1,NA,TGTGCCAGCAGGGTGGGACGGACCTACAATGAGCAGTTCTTC,CASRVGRTYNEQFF
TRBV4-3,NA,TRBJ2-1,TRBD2,TGCGCCAGCAGCCACACCGGGACTAGCGGGAGAGGTCAGTTCTTC,CASSHTGTSGRGQFF
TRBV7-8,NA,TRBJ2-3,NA,TGTGCCAGCAGCCCAACGCAACTAGGGACGCCCAATACGCAGTATTTT,CASSPTQLGTPNTQYF
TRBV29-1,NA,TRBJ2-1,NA,TGCAGCGTTGAAGACGGCTTCAGTGGACAGATCCCCAATGAGCAGTTCTTC,CSVEDGFSGQIPNEQFF
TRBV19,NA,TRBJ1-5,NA,TGTGCCAGTAGTATGAGTCTGGGGGAATGGCAGCCCCAGCATTTT,CASSMSLGEWQPQHF
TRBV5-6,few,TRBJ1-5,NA,TGTGCCAGCAGCTTTAGTACAGGGAGTCAGCCCCAGCATTTT,CASSFSTGSQPQHF
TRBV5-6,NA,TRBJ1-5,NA,TGTGCCAGCAGCTTGGGAGGTCAGCGCCTCAATCAGCCCCAGCATTTT,CASSLGGQRLNQPQHF
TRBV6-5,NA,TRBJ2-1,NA,TGTGCCAGCAGTTACGGTCTGTGGGGTGAGCAGTTCTTC,CASSYGLWGEQFF
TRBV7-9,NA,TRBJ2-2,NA,TGTGCCAGCAGCTTACGGGAGAACACCGGGGAGCTGTTTTTT,CASSLRENTGELFF
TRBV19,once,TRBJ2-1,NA,TGTGCCAGTAGGAGGGACAACAATGAGCAGTTCTTC,CASRRDNNEQFF
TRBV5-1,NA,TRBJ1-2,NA,TGCGCCAGCAGCCCCACGTTGGAAAACTATGGCTACACCTTC,CASSPTLENYGYTF
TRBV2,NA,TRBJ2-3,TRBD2,TGTGCCAGCAGTGAAGATAGCGGGAGGGCCTCAGATACGCAGTATTTT,CASSEDSGRASDTQYF
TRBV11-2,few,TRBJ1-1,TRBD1,TGTGCCAGCAGCAGGGGACAGGGGAACACTGAAGCTTTCTTT,CASSRGQGNTEAFF
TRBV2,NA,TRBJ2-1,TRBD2,TGTGCCAGCAGTGATTCACGGGAGCGGGACCAGTTCTTC,CASSDSRERDQFF
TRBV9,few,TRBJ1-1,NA,TGTGCCAGCAGCGCCACTCAGGGGAACACTGAAGCTTTCTTT,CASSATQGNTEAFF
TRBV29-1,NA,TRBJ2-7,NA,TGCAGCGTTGGATCGGGGGCCTACAAGCAGTACTTC,CSVGSGAYKQYF
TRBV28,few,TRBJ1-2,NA,TGTGCCAGCAGTCCACCCCCCTGGCAGGGTGGGGGCTACACCTTC,CASSPPPWQGGGYTF
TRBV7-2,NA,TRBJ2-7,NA,TGTGCCAGCAGCTTAGCACAGAGCTACGAGCAGTACTTC,CASSLAQSYEQYF
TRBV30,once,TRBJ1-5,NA,TGTGCCTGGAGTCCGGGGAGTCAGCCCCAGCATTTT,CAWSPGSQPQHF
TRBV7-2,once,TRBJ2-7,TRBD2,TGTGCCAGCAGCTCGGGACTAGCGGGAGGGCTCTACGAGCAGTACTTC,CASSSGLAGGLYEQYF
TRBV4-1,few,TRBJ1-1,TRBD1,TGCGCCAGCAGCCTTGGGACAGGGGGGGCCAACACTGAAGCTTTCTTT,CASSLGTGGANTEAFF
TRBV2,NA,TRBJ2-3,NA,TGTGCCAGCAATAAAGGTTTAGAGTTCTCAGATACGCAGTATTTT,CASNKGLEFSDTQYF
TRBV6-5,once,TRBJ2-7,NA,TGTGCCAGCTCTAGGGGACACCCGACCTCTCTCGAGCAGTACTTC,CASSRGHPTSLEQYF
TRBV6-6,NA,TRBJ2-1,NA,TGTGCCAGCACCGTACCCACAGACGTCGACCGCGGTGAGCAGTTCTTC,CASTVPTDVDRGEQFF
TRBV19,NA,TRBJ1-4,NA,TGTGCCAGTAGTACCCCCTGGGGGGGAAATGAAAAACTGTTTTTT,CASSTPWGGNEKLFF
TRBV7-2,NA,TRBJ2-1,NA,TGTGCCAGCAGCCGAAACAGGGCTCGGGATGAGCAGTTCTTC,CASSRNRARDEQFF
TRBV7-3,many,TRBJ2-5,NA,TGTGCCAGGGTAAACAACCGGGGAGGGTACTTC,CARVNNRGGYF
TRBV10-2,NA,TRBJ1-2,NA,TGCGCCAGCAGTGCGTCGCGGACCTATGGCTACACCTTC,CASSASRTYGYTF
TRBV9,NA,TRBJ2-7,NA,TGTGCCAGCAGCGTCGCGGACAGTTTCAACGAGCAGTACTTC,CASSVADSFNEQYF
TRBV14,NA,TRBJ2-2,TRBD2,TGTGCCAGCAGCCAGGGTGCGGGAGCCACCGGGGAGCTGTTTTTT,CASSQGAGATGELFF
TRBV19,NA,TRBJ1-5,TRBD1,TGTGCCAGTAGGGGGACAGGTAATCAGCCCCAGCATTTT,CASRGTGNQPQHF
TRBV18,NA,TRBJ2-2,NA,TGTGCCAGCTCACCAGGGAGGACGAACACCGGGGAGCTGTTTTTT,CASSPGRTNTGELFF
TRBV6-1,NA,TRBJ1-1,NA,TGTGCCAGCAGTGAAAATAGGGCCACTGAAGCTTTCTTT,CASSENRATEAFF
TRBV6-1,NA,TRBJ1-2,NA,TGTGCCAGCAGCCCCGGGTGGTTCTATGGCTACACCTTC,CASSPGWFYGYTF
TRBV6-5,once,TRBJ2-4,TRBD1,TGTGCCAGCAGTTACGATTGGGACAGTGACATTCAGTACTTC,CASSYDWDSDIQYF
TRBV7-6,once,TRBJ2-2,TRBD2,TGTGCCAGCAGCTTTGGGAGGGGCGACACCGGGGAGCTGTTTTTT,CASSFGRGDTGELFF
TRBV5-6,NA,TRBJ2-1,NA,TGTGCCAGCAGCTTGGAATACAATGAGCAGTTCTTC,CASSLEYNEQFF
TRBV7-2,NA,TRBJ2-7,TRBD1,TGTGCCAGCAGGGATCCCGGGACAGTACCCGGGGAGCAGTACTTC,CASRDPGTVPGEQYF
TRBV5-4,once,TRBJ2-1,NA,TGTGCCAGCAGCTTACGGGAGTTGAGGTATAATGAGCAGTTCTTC,CASSLRELRYNEQFF
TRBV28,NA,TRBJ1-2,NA,TGTGCCAGCAGCAGGGCGGCCTATGGCTACACCTTC,CASSRAAYGYTF